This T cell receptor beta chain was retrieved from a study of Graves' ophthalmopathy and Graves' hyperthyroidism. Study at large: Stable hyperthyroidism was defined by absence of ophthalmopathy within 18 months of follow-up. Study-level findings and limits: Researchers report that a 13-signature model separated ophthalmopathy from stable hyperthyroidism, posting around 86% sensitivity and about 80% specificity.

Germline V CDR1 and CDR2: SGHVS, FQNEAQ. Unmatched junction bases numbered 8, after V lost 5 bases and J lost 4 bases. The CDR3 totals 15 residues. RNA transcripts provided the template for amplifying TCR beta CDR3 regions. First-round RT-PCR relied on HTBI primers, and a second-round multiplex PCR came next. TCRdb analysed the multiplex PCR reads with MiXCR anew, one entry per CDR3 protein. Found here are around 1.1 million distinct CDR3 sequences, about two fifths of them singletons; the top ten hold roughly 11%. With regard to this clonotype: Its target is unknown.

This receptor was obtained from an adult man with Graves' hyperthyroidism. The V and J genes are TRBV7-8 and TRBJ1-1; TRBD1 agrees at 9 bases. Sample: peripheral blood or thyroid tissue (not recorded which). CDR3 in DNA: TGTGCCAGCAGCCCAACGGACAGGGGATCCACTGAAGCTTTCTTT. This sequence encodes CASSPTDRGSTEAFF.